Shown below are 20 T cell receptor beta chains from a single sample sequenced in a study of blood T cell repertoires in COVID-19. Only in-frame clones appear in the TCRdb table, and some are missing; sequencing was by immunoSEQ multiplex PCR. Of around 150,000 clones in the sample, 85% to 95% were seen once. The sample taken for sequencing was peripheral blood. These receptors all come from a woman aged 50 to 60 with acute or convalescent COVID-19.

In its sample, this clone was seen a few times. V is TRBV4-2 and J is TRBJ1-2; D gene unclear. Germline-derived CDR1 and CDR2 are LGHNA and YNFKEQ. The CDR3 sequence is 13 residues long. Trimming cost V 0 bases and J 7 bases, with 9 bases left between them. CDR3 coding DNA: TGTGCCAGCAGCCAAGAAGCAGGTGGTGGCTACACCTTC. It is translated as CASSQEAGGGYTF.

CDR3 nucleotide sequence: TGTGCCAGCAGCCAAGAAGGAGCGGTCGAAGATACGCAGTATTTT. It yields the protein CASSQEGAVEDTQYF. V is TRBV14 and J is TRBJ2-3; D might be TRBD2 (5 bases). Germline V lookup: CDR1 SGHDN, CDR2 FVKESK. V dropped 0 bases and J dropped 5 bases, with 12 bases sitting between them. The CDR3 has 15 amino acids. The full variable domain, with the rest looked up from reference TRBV14 and TRBJ2-3, is EAGVTQFPSHSVIEKGQTVTLRCDPISGHDNLYWYRRVMGKEIKFLLHFVKESKQDESGMPNNRFLAERTGGTYSTLKVQPAELEDSGVYFCASSQEGAVEDTQYFGPGTRLTVL.

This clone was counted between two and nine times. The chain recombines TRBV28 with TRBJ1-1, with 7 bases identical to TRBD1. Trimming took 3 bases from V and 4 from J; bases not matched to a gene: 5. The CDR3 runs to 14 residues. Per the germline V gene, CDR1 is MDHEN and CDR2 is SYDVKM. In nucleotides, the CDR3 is TGTGCCAGCAGTTTGGGACAGTGGGCCACTGAAGCTTTCTTT. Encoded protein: CASSLGQWATEAFF.

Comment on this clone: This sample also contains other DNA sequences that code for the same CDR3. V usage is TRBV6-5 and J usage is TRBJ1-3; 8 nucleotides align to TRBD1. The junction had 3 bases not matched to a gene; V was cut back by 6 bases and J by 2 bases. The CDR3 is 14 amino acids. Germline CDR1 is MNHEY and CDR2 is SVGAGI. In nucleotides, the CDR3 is TGTGCCAGCAGGAAGACAGGGGCTGGAAACACCATATATTTT. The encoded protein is CASRKTGAGNTIYF.

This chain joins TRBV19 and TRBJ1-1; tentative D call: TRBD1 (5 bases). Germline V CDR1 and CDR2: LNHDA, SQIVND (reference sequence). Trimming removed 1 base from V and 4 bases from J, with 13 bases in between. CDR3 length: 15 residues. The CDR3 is CASSIGPGGGTEAFF. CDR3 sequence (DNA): TGTGCCAGTAGTATAGGCCCCGGGGGAGGCACTGAAGCTTTCTTT.

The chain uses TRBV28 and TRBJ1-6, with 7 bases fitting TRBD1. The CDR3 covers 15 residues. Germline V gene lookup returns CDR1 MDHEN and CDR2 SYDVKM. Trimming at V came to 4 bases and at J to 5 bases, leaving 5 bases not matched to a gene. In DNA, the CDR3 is TGTGCCAGCAGTTCCAGGGGGAGTGATAATTCACCCCTCCACTTT. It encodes CASSSRGSDNSPLHF.

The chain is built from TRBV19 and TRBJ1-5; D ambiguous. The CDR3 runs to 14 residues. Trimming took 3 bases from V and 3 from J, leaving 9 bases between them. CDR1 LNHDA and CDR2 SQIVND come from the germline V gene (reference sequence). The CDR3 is CASSMRGINQPQHF. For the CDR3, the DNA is TGTGCCAGTAGTATGAGAGGGATCAATCAGCCCCAGCATTTT.

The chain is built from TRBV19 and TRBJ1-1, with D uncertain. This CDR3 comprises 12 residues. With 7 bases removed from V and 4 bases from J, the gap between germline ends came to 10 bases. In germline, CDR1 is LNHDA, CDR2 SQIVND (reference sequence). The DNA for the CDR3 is TGTGCCAGTACAGGAACCCTCACTGAAGCTTTCTTT. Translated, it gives CASTGTLTEAFF.

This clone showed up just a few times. In nucleotides, the CDR3 is TGTGCCAGCAGCGAGTTAGACGAGCAGTACTTC. Its translation: CASSELDEQYF. V is TRBV2 and J is TRBJ2-7, with D unresolved. The length of the CDR3 is 11 residues. CDR1 and CDR2 from the germline V gene are SNHLY and FYNNEI. Trimming pared 6 bases from V and 5 bases from J, leaving 8 bases between.

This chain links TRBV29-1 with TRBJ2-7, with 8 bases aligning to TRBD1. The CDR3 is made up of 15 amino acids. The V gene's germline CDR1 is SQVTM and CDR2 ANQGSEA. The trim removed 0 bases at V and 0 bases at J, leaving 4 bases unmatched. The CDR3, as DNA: TGCAGCGTTGAAGATGGACAGGGCCTCTCCTACGAGCAGTACTTC. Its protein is CSVEDGQGLSYEQYF.

The CDR3, as DNA: TGCGCCAGCAGCCCCCTGGGCTTGGACTATGGCTACACCTTC. As protein: CASSPLGLDYGYTF. J is TRBJ1-2 and V is TRBV5-1; no clear D gene. Germline values: CDR1 SGHRS, CDR2 YFSETQ. The CDR3 is made up of 14 amino acids. V lost 4 bases to trimming and J lost 3 bases, with 13 bases between them.

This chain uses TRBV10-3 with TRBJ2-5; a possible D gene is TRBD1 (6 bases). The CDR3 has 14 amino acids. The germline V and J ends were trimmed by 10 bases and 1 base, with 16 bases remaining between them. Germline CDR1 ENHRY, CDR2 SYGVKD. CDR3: CASSITGSQETQYF. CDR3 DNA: TGTGCCAGTAGCATCACAGGGTCCCAAGAGACCCAGTACTTC.

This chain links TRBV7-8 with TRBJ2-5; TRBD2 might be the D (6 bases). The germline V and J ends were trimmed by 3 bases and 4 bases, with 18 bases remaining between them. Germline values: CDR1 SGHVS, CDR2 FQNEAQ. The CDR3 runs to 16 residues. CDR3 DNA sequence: TGTGCCAGCAGCTTTGGATCTGGGGGGAGTGGAGAGACCCAGTACTTC. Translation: CASSFGSGGSGETQYF.

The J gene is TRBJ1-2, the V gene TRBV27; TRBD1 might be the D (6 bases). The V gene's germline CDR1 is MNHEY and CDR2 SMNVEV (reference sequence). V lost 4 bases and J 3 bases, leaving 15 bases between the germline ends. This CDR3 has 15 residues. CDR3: CASSSRQVEYYGYTF. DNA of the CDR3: TGTGCCAGCAGTTCCAGACAGGTCGAGTACTATGGCTACACCTTC.

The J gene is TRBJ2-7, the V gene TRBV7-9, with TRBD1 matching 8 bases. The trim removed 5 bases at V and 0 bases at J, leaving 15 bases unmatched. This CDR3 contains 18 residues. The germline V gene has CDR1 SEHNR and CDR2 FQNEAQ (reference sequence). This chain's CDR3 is CASSPDRGQLHFSYEQYF. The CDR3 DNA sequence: TGTGCCAGCAGCCCAGACAGGGGTCAGCTACACTTCTCCTACGAGCAGTACTTC.

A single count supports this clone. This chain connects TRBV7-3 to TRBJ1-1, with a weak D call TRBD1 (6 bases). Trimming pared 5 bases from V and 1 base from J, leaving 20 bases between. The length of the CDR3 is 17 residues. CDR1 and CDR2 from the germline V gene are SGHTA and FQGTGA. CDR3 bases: TGTGCCAGCAGCCTACTCGGTACAGGGAAGGGGAACACTGAAGCTTTCTTT. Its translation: CASSLLGTGKGNTEAFF. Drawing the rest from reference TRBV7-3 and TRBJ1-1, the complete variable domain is GAGVSQTPSNKVTEKGKYVELRCDPISGHTALYWYRQSLGQGPEFLIYFQGTGAADDSGLPNDRFFAVRPEGSVSTLKIQRTERGDSAVYLCASSLLGTGKGNTEAFFGQGTRLTVV.

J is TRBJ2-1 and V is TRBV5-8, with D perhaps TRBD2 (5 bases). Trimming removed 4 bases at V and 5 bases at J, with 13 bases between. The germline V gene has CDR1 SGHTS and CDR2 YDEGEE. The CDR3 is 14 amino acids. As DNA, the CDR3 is TGTGCCAGCAGCGAATATCCCGGGGACAATGAGCAGTTCTTC. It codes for CASSEYPGDNEQFF.

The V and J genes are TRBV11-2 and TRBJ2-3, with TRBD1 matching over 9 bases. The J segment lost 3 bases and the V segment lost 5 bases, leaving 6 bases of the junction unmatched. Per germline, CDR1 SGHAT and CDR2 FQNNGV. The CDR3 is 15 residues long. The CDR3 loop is CASSQQGASTDTQYF. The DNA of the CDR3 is TGTGCCAGCAGCCAACAGGGGGCGTCGACAGATACGCAGTATTTT.

CDR3 protein: CATCPNLRVGYTF. CDR3 in DNA: TGTGCCACCTGTCCCAACCTTCGGGTTGGCTACACCTTC. The rearrangement links TRBV6-5 to TRBJ1-2, with D unclear. Germline V lookup: CDR1 MNHEY, CDR2 SVGAGI. The CDR3 loop spans 13 amino acids. Trimming pared 10 bases from V and 7 bases from J, leaving 19 bases between.

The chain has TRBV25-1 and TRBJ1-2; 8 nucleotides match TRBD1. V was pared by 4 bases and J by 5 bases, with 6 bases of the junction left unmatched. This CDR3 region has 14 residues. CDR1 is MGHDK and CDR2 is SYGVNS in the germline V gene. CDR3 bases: TGTGCCAGCAGTGCCCCAGGGGGCGCTTATGGCTACACCTTC. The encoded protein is CASSAPGGAYGYTF.